These T cell receptor beta chains were read from a single sample in a study of blood T cell repertoires in COVID-19. Produced via immunoSEQ multiplex PCR; TCRdb's table is partial and in-frame only. The repertoire holds under 75,000 clones, with 65% to 85% as singletons. Sequenced input: peripheral blood. These receptors originate from a man in his 60s with acute or convalescent COVID-19. CDR3s include the opening cysteine and the closing phenylalanine or tryptophan. Each record gives: J gene, clone size, V gene, D gene, CDR3 DNA, CDR3 protein. A D gene is named only where the DNA matches it firmly. The listing skips clone size in some rows; elsewhere it reads once, few, many or a size class.

j_gene: TRBJ2-7
abundance: -
v_gene: TRBV20-1
d_gene: -
CDR3nt: TGCAGTGCTAGAGATCTCTACGAGCAGTACTTC
CDR3aa: CSARDLYEQYF

j_gene: TRBJ1-2
abundance: -
v_gene: TRBV25-1
d_gene: TRBD1
CDR3nt: TGTGCCAGCAGTCCAGGGGGGGGACAGGGGGCGCGTGGCTACACCTTC
CDR3aa: CASSPGGGQGARGYTF

j_gene: TRBJ2-2
abundance: -
v_gene: TRBV9
d_gene: TRBD2
CDR3nt: TGTGCCAGCAGCTCTAGCGGGGCCAACACCGGGGAGCTGTTTTTT
CDR3aa: CASSSSGANTGELFF

j_gene: TRBJ1-2
abundance: -
v_gene: TRBV4-1
d_gene: TRBD1
CDR3nt: TGCGCCAGCAGCCAAGAATCCATTGAACTCAGGGGGGGACAGGGAAAGGGGTATGGCTACACCTTC
CDR3aa: CASSQESIELRGGQGKGYGYTF

j_gene: TRBJ2-2
abundance: -
v_gene: TRBV7-6
d_gene: TRBD2
CDR3nt: TGTGCCAGCAGTCCCCCCGGCGGGGGGGCTAAAACCGGGGAGCTGTTTTTT
CDR3aa: CASSPPGGGAKTGELFF

j_gene: TRBJ2-5
abundance: -
v_gene: TRBV7-9
d_gene: TRBD2
CDR3nt: TGTGCCAGCAGCTTTGGACTAGCGGGGGTCGGGGCCCAGTACTTC
CDR3aa: CASSFGLAGVGAQYF

j_gene: TRBJ1-1
abundance: -
v_gene: TRBV7-2
d_gene: -
CDR3nt: TGTGCCAGCAGCTTAGACAGCCACACTGAAGCTTTCTTT
CDR3aa: CASSLDSHTEAFF

j_gene: TRBJ2-5
abundance: -
v_gene: TRBV25-1
d_gene: TRBD2
CDR3nt: TGTGCCAGCAGTGATCTCGGGGGGGGTCCGGATGGGAGAGAGACCCAGTACTTC
CDR3aa: CASSDLGGGPDGRETQYF

j_gene: TRBJ1-5
abundance: few
v_gene: TRBV6-9
d_gene: -
CDR3nt: TGTGCCAGCACTTCACCCCGCGACAGACATTATAGCAATCAGCCCCAGCATTTT
CDR3aa: CASTSPRDRHYSNQPQHF

j_gene: TRBJ2-2
abundance: -
v_gene: TRBV2
d_gene: -
CDR3nt: TGTGCCAGCAGTGAGAGAAACACCGGGGAGCTGTTTTTT
CDR3aa: CASSERNTGELFF

j_gene: TRBJ1-2
abundance: once
v_gene: TRBV28
d_gene: -
CDR3nt: TGTGCCAGCAGTTTAGAGGGCCGGGGCTACACCTTC
CDR3aa: CASSLEGRGYTF

j_gene: TRBJ1-1
abundance: -
v_gene: TRBV5-1
d_gene: TRBD1
CDR3nt: TGCGCCAGCAGCGGGGGACAGGGGGCAGTTGAAGCTTTCTTT
CDR3aa: CASSGGQGAVEAFF

j_gene: TRBJ1-3
abundance: -
v_gene: TRBV10-1
d_gene: -
CDR3nt: TGCGCCAGCAGTGGACTAGGATCTGGAAACACCATATATTTT
CDR3aa: CASSGLGSGNTIYF

j_gene: TRBJ1-2
abundance: -
v_gene: TRBV10-3
d_gene: TRBD1
CDR3nt: TGTGCCATCAGCCAAGGACAGGGGGCGACGGGTTTAGGCTATGGCTACACCTTC
CDR3aa: CAISQGQGATGLGYGYTF

j_gene: TRBJ2-3
abundance: -
v_gene: TRBV7-3
d_gene: TRBD2
CDR3nt: TGTGCCAGCAGCTCGACTAGCGGGGGCGGTGCTAGCACAGATACGCAGTATTTT
CDR3aa: CASSSTSGGGASTDTQYF

j_gene: TRBJ2-1
abundance: -
v_gene: TRBV6-1
d_gene: TRBD2
CDR3nt: TGTGCCAGCAGTGGGCTAGCGGGGGGACCTTACAATGAGCAGTTCTTC
CDR3aa: CASSGLAGGPYNEQFF

j_gene: TRBJ2-2
abundance: -
v_gene: TRBV7-3
d_gene: TRBD1
CDR3nt: TGTGCCAGCAGCACTAAGACAGGGGCGAACACCGGGGAGCTGTTTTTT
CDR3aa: CASSTKTGANTGELFF

j_gene: TRBJ1-3
abundance: -
v_gene: TRBV1
d_gene: -
CDR3nt: TGCACCAGGGGTGCCCCTGAGAGACAGGGGAGAAACACCATATATTTT
CDR3aa: CTRGAPERQGRNTIYF

j_gene: TRBJ1-3
abundance: -
v_gene: TRBV5-4
d_gene: TRBD1
CDR3nt: TGTGCCAGCAGCACTACAGGGGGCTTTGGAAACACCATATATTTT
CDR3aa: CASSTTGGFGNTIYF

j_gene: TRBJ1-2
abundance: -
v_gene: TRBV19
d_gene: TRBD1
CDR3nt: TGTGCCAGTAGTAAAGCCGGGACAGGGGGATATAACTATGGCTACACCTTC
CDR3aa: CASSKAGTGGYNYGYTF

j_gene: TRBJ2-5
abundance: -
v_gene: TRBV7-3
d_gene: -
CDR3nt: TGTGCCAGCAGCTCGTACTTAGAAGAGACCCAGTACTTC
CDR3aa: CASSSYLEETQYF

j_gene: TRBJ1-1
abundance: few
v_gene: TRBV3-1/TRBV3-2
d_gene: -
CDR3nt: TGTGCCAGCAGCTCGCAAATGGGAGCTGAAGCTTTCTTT
CDR3aa: CASSSQMGAEAFF

j_gene: TRBJ2-2
abundance: once
v_gene: TRBV5-5
d_gene: -
CDR3nt: TGTGCCAGCAGCCCCGCGGGGTCGAACACCGGGGAGCTGTTTTTT
CDR3aa: CASSPAGSNTGELFF